This is a list of T cell receptor beta chains from one sample in a study of cytomegalovirus exposure and HLA in healthy donors. The repertoire was sequenced with immunoSEQ multiplex PCR; TCRdb's copy has only in-frame clones and lacks some. This table has about 190,000 clones, roughly 80% appearing once. The sample comprised PBMCs. Every receptor here comes from a man aged 50 or older in good health and CMV-seronegative. CDR3s include the opening cysteine and the closing phenylalanine or tryptophan. A D gene is named only where the DNA matches it firmly. The listing skips clone size in some rows; elsewhere it reads once, few, many or a size class.

>TRBV5-1|.|TRBJ1-1|.
CASSSTSGYTEAFF
TGCGCCAGCAGCTCAACCTCAGGGTACACTGAAGCTTTCTTT
>TRBV29-1|.|TRBJ1-1|TRBD1
CSVIYPQGGTEAFF
TGCAGCGTAATATATCCTCAGGGGGGCACTGAAGCTTTCTTT
>TRBV29-1|.|TRBJ1-2|.
CSVGRGGEYGYTF
TGCAGCGTTGGGCGGGGGGGGGAATATGGCTACACCTTC
>TRBV7-9|.|TRBJ1-2|.
CSSSSPIRFYGYTF
TGTTCCAGCAGCTCTCCTATCCGATTTTATGGCTACACCTTC
>TRBV11-2|.|TRBJ2-1|.
CASSLEWQGVNEQFF
TGTGCCAGCAGCTTAGAGTGGCAGGGTGTAAATGAGCAGTTCTTC
>TRBV7-9|once|TRBJ2-3|.
CASSSLPVDTQYF
TGTGCCAGCAGCTCTCTACCCGTAGATACGCAGTATTTT
>TRBV19|.|TRBJ1-4|.
CASSVAATNEKLFF
TGTGCCAGTAGTGTAGCTGCAACTAATGAAAAACTGTTTTTT
>TRBV6-1|.|TRBJ1-2|.
CASSIRGREFYGYTF
TGTGCCAGCAGTATTAGAGGGCGAGAATTCTATGGCTACACCTTC
>TRBV4-1|.|TRBJ2-7|TRBD2
CASSQEVAGGPSYEQYF
TGCGCCAGCAGCCAAGAGGTAGCGGGTGGTCCATCCTACGAGCAGTACTTC
>TRBV10-3|.|TRBJ1-5|TRBD1
CASSPGQGNSNQPQHF
TGTGCCAGCTCGCCGGGACAGGGGAATAGCAATCAGCCCCAGCATTTT
>TRBV4-2|once|TRBJ2-2|.
CASSQAQGSNTGELFF
TGTGCCAGCAGCCAAGCACAGGGAAGCAACACCGGGGAGCTGTTTTTT
>TRBV19|.|TRBJ2-1|TRBD2
CASSPHSGTSVVEQFF
TGTGCCAGTAGCCCACACTCGGGGACTAGTGTCGTTGAGCAGTTCTTC
>TRBV21-1|once|TRBJ1-4|.
CASSKAQEKLFF
TGTGCCAGCAGCAAAGCCCAGGAAAAACTGTTTTTT
>TRBV12-5|few|TRBJ1-1|TRBD1
CASATIPGTVNTEAFF
TGTGCTAGTGCCACGATACCCGGGACAGTGAACACTGAAGCTTTCTTT
>TRBV19|.|TRBJ2-5|TRBD2
CASSLIARGVATKTQYF
TGTGCCAGTAGTTTAATCGCGCGGGGGGTCGCCACAAAGACCCAGTACTTC
>TRBV15|.|TRBJ1-5|.
CATSTGRSNQPQHF
TGTGCCACCAGCACAGGGCGCAGCAATCAGCCCCAGCATTTT
>TRBV5-1|once|TRBJ1-1|.
CASSLDTGGTEAFF
TGCGCCAGCAGCTTGGATACGGGAGGCACTGAAGCTTTCTTT
>TRBV5-5|.|TRBJ2-1|.
CASSLEGGRGNEQFF
TGTGCCAGCAGCTTGGAGGGTGGCAGGGGCAATGAGCAGTTCTTC
>TRBV13|.|TRBJ2-6|.
CASSAEVSGANVLTF
TGTGCCAGCAGCGCCGAGGTTAGTGGGGCCAACGTCCTGACTTTC
>TRBV11-2|.|TRBJ2-3|TRBD2
CASSQSSGGADTQYF
TGTGCCAGCAGCCAATCTAGCGGGGGGGCAGATACGCAGTATTTT
>TRBV4-1|.|TRBJ1-6|.
CASSDSPGYSSPLHF
TGCGCCAGCAGCGACTCTCCAGGGTACTCTTCACCCCTCCACTTT
>TRBV7-9|.|TRBJ1-4|.
CASSLAGGTNEKLFF
TGTGCCAGCAGCTTAGCGGGGGGGACTAATGAAAAACTGTTTTTT
>TRBV5-6|.|TRBJ2-2|.
CASSSWRENTGELFF
TGTGCCAGCAGCTCCTGGCGGGAAAACACCGGGGAGCTGTTTTTT
>TRBV2|.|TRBJ2-5|.
CASSRGIETQYF
TGTGCCAGCAGTCGGGGAATAGAGACCCAGTACTTC
>TRBV6-5|.|TRBJ1-3|.
CASRTGSGNTIYF
TGTGCCAGCAGAACAGGTTCCGGAAACACCATATATTTT
>TRBV21-1|.|TRBJ2-2|.
CASSKKARANTGELFF
TGTGCCAGCAGCAAAAAAGCCCGTGCGAACACCGGGGAGCTGTTTTTT
>TRBV29-1|.|TRBJ1-2|TRBD1
CSVVTGDGYTF
TGCAGCGTTGTGACAGGGGATGGCTACACCTTC
>TRBV23-1|.|TRBJ1-1|.
CASSLQNTEAFF
TGCGCCAGCAGTCTACAGAACACTGAAGCTTTCTTT
>TRBV2|.|TRBJ2-1|.
CASSVETGRYNEQFF
TGTGCCAGCAGTGTTGAGACAGGGAGGTACAATGAGCAGTTCTTC
>TRBV10-1|.|TRBJ2-2|TRBD2
CASTSGDPPGELFF
TGCGCCAGTACTAGCGGGGACCCGCCCGGGGAGCTGTTTTTT
>TRBV2|.|TRBJ1-1|.
CASRLATGEAFF
TGTGCCAGCCGACTAGCGACAGGTGAAGCTTTCTTT
>TRBV6-1|.|TRBJ2-7|.
CASGIGKYEQYF
TGTGCCAGCGGCATCGGGAAATACGAGCAGTACTTC
>TRBV11-2|.|TRBJ1-1|.
CASSSNKSVWRTEAFF
TGTGCCAGCAGCTCCAACAAATCGGTGTGGCGGACTGAAGCTTTCTTT
>TRBV19|.|TRBJ1-5|.
CASSMGQIQPQHF
TGTGCCAGTAGTATGGGGCAGATCCAGCCCCAGCATTTT
>TRBV5-1|.|TRBJ2-5|TRBD2
CASSPGMRGGSGETQYF
TGCGCCAGCAGCCCCGGTATGCGGGGGGGAAGTGGGGAGACCCAGTACTTC
>TRBV9|.|TRBJ1-3|.
CASSVSMGYRISSDIYF
TGTGCCAGCAGCGTATCGATGGGGTACAGGATCAGCAGCGACATATATTTT
>TRBV29-1|once|TRBJ1-5|TRBD1
CSVALGTGGNQPQHF
TGCAGCGTCGCCCTCGGGACAGGGGGTAATCAGCCCCAGCATTTT
>TRBV5-5|few|TRBJ1-1|TRBD1
CATTAWDSTNTEAFF
TGTGCCACCACAGCTTGGGACAGTACGAACACTGAAGCTTTCTTT
>TRBV7-2|.|TRBJ2-2|.
CASSFLGGPGVSGELFF
TGTGCCAGCAGTTTCCTCGGGGGGCCGGGAGTCTCCGGGGAGCTGTTTTTT
>TRBV5-6|.|TRBJ1-2|TRBD1
CATAQGAGGYTF
TGTGCCACCGCACAGGGGGCAGGGGGCTACACCTTC
>TRBV10-1|.|TRBJ2-7|.
CASSRGAEEQYF
TGCGCCAGCTCCCGGGGGGCTGAAGAGCAGTACTTC
>TRBV7-9|.|TRBJ1-1|.
CASSLEQNLEAFF
TGTGCCAGCAGCTTAGAACAGAACCTTGAAGCTTTCTTT
>TRBV5-6|few|TRBJ1-1|.
CASSLGPGTEAFF
TGTGCCAGCAGCTTAGGCCCTGGGACAGAAGCTTTCTTT
>TRBV9|.|TRBJ2-7|.
CASSATGTAGYEQYF
TGTGCCAGCAGCGCCACGGGGACAGCGGGCTACGAGCAGTACTTC
>TRBV5-6|.|TRBJ2-2|TRBD1
CASARTGPTGELFF
TGTGCCAGCGCCAGGACAGGGCCCACCGGTGAGCTGTTTTTT
>TRBV19|.|TRBJ1-5|TRBD1
CASSPRTGFNQPQHF
TGTGCCAGTAGTCCCCGGACAGGGTTCAATCAGCCCCAGCATTTT
>TRBV10-3|.|TRBJ1-1|.
CAISESEEKNTEAFF
TGTGCCATCAGTGAGTCGGAGGAGAAGAACACTGAAGCTTTCTTT
>TRBV4-1|.|TRBJ1-1|TRBD1
CASSQWDRGQGLNTEAFF
TGCGCCAGCAGCCAGTGGGACAGGGGACAGGGGTTGAACACTGAAGCTTTCTTT
>TRBV11-2|.|TRBJ2-7|.
CAIKTGVYEQYF
TGTGCCATCAAAACGGGGGTCTACGAGCAGTACTTC
>TRBV27|.|TRBJ1-5|TRBD1
CASSLDRGLPQHF
TGTGCCAGCAGTTTGGACAGGGGTCTGCCCCAGCATTTT
>TRBV5-1|.|TRBJ2-3|TRBD1
CASSFTGGGTDTQYF
TGCGCCAGCAGCTTCACAGGGGGAGGTACAGATACGCAGTATTTT